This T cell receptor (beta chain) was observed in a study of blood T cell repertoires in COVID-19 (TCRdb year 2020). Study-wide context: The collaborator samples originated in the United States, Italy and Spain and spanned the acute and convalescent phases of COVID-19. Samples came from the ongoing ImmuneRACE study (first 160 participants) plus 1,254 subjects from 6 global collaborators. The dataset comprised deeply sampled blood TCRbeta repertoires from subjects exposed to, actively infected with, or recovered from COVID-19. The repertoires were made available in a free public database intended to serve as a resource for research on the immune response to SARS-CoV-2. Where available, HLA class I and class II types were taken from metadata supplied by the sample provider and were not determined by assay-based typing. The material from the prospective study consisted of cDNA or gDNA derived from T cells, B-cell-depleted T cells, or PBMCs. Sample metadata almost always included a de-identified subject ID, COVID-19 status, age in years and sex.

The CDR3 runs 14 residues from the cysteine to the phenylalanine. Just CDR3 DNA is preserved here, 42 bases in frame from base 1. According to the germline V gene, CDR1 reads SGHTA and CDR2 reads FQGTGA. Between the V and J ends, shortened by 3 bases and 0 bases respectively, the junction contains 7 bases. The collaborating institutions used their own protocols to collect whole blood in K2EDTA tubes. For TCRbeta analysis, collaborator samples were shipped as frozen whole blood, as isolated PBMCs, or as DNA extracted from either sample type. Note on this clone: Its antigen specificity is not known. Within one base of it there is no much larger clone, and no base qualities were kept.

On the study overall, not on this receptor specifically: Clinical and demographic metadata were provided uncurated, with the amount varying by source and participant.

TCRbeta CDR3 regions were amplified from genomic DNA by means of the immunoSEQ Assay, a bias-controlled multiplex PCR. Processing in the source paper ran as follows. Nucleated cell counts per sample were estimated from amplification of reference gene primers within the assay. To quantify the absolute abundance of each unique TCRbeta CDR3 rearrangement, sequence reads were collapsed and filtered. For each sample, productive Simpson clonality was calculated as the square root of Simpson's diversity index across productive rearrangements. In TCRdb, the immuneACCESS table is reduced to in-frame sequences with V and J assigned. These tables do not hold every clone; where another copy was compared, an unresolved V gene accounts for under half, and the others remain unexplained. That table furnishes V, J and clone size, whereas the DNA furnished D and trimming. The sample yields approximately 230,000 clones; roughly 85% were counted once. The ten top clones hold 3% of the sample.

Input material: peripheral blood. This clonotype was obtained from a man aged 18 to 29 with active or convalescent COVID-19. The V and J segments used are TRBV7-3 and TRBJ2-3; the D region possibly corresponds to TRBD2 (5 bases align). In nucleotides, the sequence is TGTGCCAGCAGCTTTGGCGGGAGCACAGATACGCAGTATTTT. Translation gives CASSFGGSTDTQYF.